This passage covers 22 T cell receptor beta chains from one sample sequenced in a study of human T cells and chemical hapten exposure (dated by TCRdb to 2020 to 2022). The sample's time point label, decoded: pre-sensitization, week 0. The treatment or condition label, read with the paper, signifies: therapeutic diphenylcyclopropenone sensitization with weekly scalp DPC. Libraries were constructed by RACE. For sequencing, a NextSeq 500 was employed. Clones were called with MiXCR by TCRdb after fastp trimmed the public reads at Q25, and only in-frame beta chains were retained. Duplicate CDR3 protein sequences are folded into a single record with the most common DNA and genes. Here the sample has about 260,000 distinct CDR3 sequences; approximately 8.6% occur a single time. The top ten hold approximately 2.3% of the sample. The source was whole blood, collected in connection with sensitization to the hapten diphenylcyclopropenone (DPC). Receptor source: a woman aged 40 to 55 with alopecia areata. Some clones in this sample may be carry-over from other donors' samples.

This clonotype was counted a few times. V is TRBV5-1 and J is TRBJ2-7; 9 nucleotides line up with TRBD2. Per germline, CDR1 SGHRS and CDR2 YFSETQ. This CDR3 region has 14 residues. Trimming at V came to 2 bases and at J to 4 bases, leaving 4 bases not matched to a gene. The CDR3 region has the DNA TGCGCCAGCAGCTTAACGCTAGCGGGGTACGAGCAGTACTTC. Its translation is CASSLTLAGYEQYF. Full variable domain (outside the CDR3, taken from reference TRBV5-1 and TRBJ2-7): KAGVTQTPRYLIKTRGQQVTLSCSPISGHRSVSWYQQTPGQGLQFLFEYFSETQRNKGNFPGRFSGRQFSNSRSEMNVSTLELGDSALYLCASSLTLAGYEQYFGPGTRLTVT.

V is TRBV12-3 or TRBV12-4 and J is TRBJ2-5, with D hard to call. The CDR3 totals 12 residues. V lost 5 bases to trimming and J lost 5 bases, with 9 bases between them. CDR3 protein: CASSIGWETQYF. CDR3 DNA: TGTGCCAGCAGTATTGGCTGGGAGACCCAGTACTTC.

This chain joins TRBV3-1 and TRBJ2-3; no clear D. Germline loops: CDR1 LGHDT, CDR2 YNNKEL (reference sequence). Trimming pared 2 bases from V and 5 bases from J, leaving 2 bases between. The CDR3 totals 11 residues. CDR3 coding DNA: TGTGCCAGCAGCCAACTAGATACGCAGTATTTT. This gives the protein CASSQLDTQYF.

The chain has TRBV12-3 or TRBV12-4 and TRBJ2-1, with 11 bases that match TRBD2. CDR3 length equals 13 residues. Unmatched junction bases numbered 6, after V lost 6 bases and J lost 11 bases. The CDR3, as DNA: TGTGCCAGCAGCCAAGGGACTAGCGGAAAGCAGTTCTTC. It is translated as CASSQGTSGKQFF.

The rearrangement links TRBV3-1 to TRBJ1-1; a weak D match, TRBD1 (5 bases). Germline CDR1 and CDR2: LGHDT and YNNKEL (reference sequence). The CDR3 totals 13 residues. Trimming pared 6 bases from V and 5 bases from J, leaving 13 bases between. CDR3: CASRYGRGTEAFF. The CDR3 DNA follows: TGTGCCAGCAGATACGGACGGGGGACTGAAGCTTTCTTT.

This clonotype was recorded a few times. The CDR3 sequence is CASSQDLNRKTGANVLTF. As DNA, the CDR3 is TGCGCCAGCAGCCAAGATCTTAACAGAAAAACTGGGGCCAACGTCCTGACTTTC. The chain uses TRBV4-3 and TRBJ2-6, with D unclear. Trimming took 0 bases from V and 2 from J, leaving 14 bases between them. The V gene's germline CDR1 is LGHNA and CDR2 YSLEER. The CDR3 is 18 amino acids.

This clonotype was picked up a small number of times. The chain combines TRBV7-8 with TRBJ2-7; possible D gene TRBD1, 6 bases. V was shortened by 5 bases and J by 3 bases, with 20 bases between the two germline ends. The CDR3 length is 16 residues. Germline values: CDR1 SGHVS, CDR2 FQNEAQ. The DNA for the CDR3 is TGTGCCAGCAGCCCTTATAATCCCAGGGGACGCTACGAGCAGTACTTC. This encodes CASSPYNPRGRYEQYF.

V gene TRBV2 combines with J gene TRBJ1-5; D is undetermined. Germline V lookup: CDR1 SNHLY, CDR2 FYNNEI. Trimming cost V 7 bases and J 7 bases, with 17 bases left between them. This CDR3 has 14 residues. The CDR3 coding sequence is TGTGCCAGCAAAGTTTTACGAAACGACCAGCCCCAGCATTTT. Amino acids: CASKVLRNDQPQHF.

This clonotype was seen a handful of times. The V gene is TRBV4-1, the J gene TRBJ1-3, with D maybe TRBD1 (5 bases). V gave up 0 bases and J gave up 7 bases, with 19 bases separating them. The CDR3 has 17 residues. Germline V gene sequence: CDR1 MGHRA, CDR2 YSYEKL. The CDR3: CASSQEGAQGGGNTIYF. CDR3 DNA: TGCGCCAGCAGCCAAGAAGGAGCCCAGGGTGGTGGCAACACCATATATTTT.

The sample holds many counts of this clonotype. The chain combines TRBV21-1 with TRBJ2-4. TRBV21-1 is listed as a pseudogene. The length of the CDR3 is 18 residues. In nucleotides, the CDR3 is TGTGCCAGCAGCAAAGTCCGTAGAACAGTCCTAGCCAAAAACATTCAGTACTTC. It encodes CASSKVRRTVLAKNIQYF.

The genes are TRBV6-1 and TRBJ2-2; D perhaps matches TRBD1 (6 bases). The germline V gene encodes CDR1 MNHNS and CDR2 SASEGT. The CDR3 contains 13 residues. The germline V and J ends were trimmed by 10 bases and 4 bases, with 13 bases remaining between them. The DNA of the CDR3 is TGTGCCACAGAAGACAGGATCACCGGGGAGCTGTTTTTT. Its translation is CATEDRITGELFF.

V is TRBV7-2 and J is TRBJ1-2; weak D call: TRBD1 (5 bases). In germline, CDR1 is SGHTA, CDR2 FQGNSA. The V and J ends lost 4 bases and 3 bases respectively, with 12 bases between them. This CDR3 has 14 amino acids. In nucleotides, the CDR3 is TGTGCCAGCAGCTCCGGGAGGGGCGACTATGGCTACACCTTC. This sequence encodes CASSSGRGDYGYTF.

J is TRBJ2-5 and V is TRBV12-3 or TRBV12-4; 10 nucleotides align to TRBD1. CDR3 length equals 13 residues. J was trimmed by 7 bases and V by 5 bases; bases with no gene match: 4. CDR3 region: CASSRGQGGTQYF. As DNA, the CDR3 is TGTGCCAGCAGTCGCGGACAGGGGGGGACCCAGTACTTC.

This clonotype was picked up a small number of times. The rearrangement joins TRBV6-2 or TRBV6-3 to TRBJ1-1; tentative D call: TRBD1 (6 bases). Germline CDR1 MNHEY, CDR2 SVGEGT. This CDR3 contains 14 residues. V was cut by 0 bases and J by 5 bases, with 10 bases left in between. In nucleotides, the CDR3 is TGTGCCAGCAGTTACTCGTGGGGGCAGACTGAAGCTTTCTTT. The encoded protein is CASSYSWGQTEAFF.

This clonotype has just a few counts. The chain carries TRBV28 and TRBJ2-1, with D tentatively TRBD2 (5 bases). The CDR3 runs to 14 residues. The V end was cut by 3 bases, the J end by 7 bases, with 13 bases between. CDR1 and CDR2 from the germline V gene are MDHEN and SYDVKM. CDR3 coding DNA: TGTGCCAGCAGTTTTAACGGACTTACGAATGAGCAGTTCTTC. It is translated as CASSFNGLTNEQFF.

The rearrangement joins TRBV24-1 to TRBJ2-2; 9 bases fit TRBD1. The CDR3 contains 16 residues. Trimming cost V 8 bases and J 8 bases; bases outside gene matches: 14. CDR1 is KGHDR, CDR2 SFDVKD, per germline. CDR3 region: CATMDPDRGIIGELFF. The CDR3, as DNA: TGTGCCACCATGGATCCGGACAGGGGAATCATAGGGGAGCTGTTTTTT.

This sequence joins TRBV5-6 and TRBJ1-4; no reliable D call. CDR1 is SGHDT, CDR2 YYEEEE, per germline. There are 13 residues in the CDR3. Trimming removed 4 bases at V and 5 bases at J, with 9 bases between. The CDR3 sequence: CASSQGLNEKLFF. In DNA form, the CDR3 reads TGTGCCAGCAGCCAAGGACTGAATGAAAAACTGTTTTTT.

This clonotype was seen a few times. The CDR3 sequence: CATSVSSYNSPLHF. The CDR3 region has the DNA TGTGCCACCAGCGTAAGCTCCTATAATTCACCCCTCCACTTT. V gene TRBV15 combines with J gene TRBJ1-6; D is unresolved. V lost 5 bases and J 0 bases, leaving 5 bases between the germline ends. Germline values: CDR1 LNHNV, CDR2 YYDKDF (reference sequence). The CDR3 has 14 amino acids.

In its sample, this clonotype was seen a few times. The gene calls are TRBV5-8 and TRBJ1-4; D is ambiguous. Germline V gives CDR1 SGHTS, CDR2 YDEGEE. The CDR3 length is 12 residues. V dropped 5 bases and J dropped 8 bases, with 10 bases sitting between them. CDR3 in DNA: TGTGCCAGCAGTTACGGAAGGGAAAAACTGTTTTTT. The encoded protein is CASSYGREKLFF.

This clonotype was seen many times. This chain uses TRBV4-1 with TRBJ2-7, with TRBD1 matching over 10 bases. V shed 3 bases and J 5 bases; nucleotides not matched to a gene: 10. Germline-derived CDR1 and CDR2 are MGHRA and YSYEKL. This CDR3 has 16 amino acids. The CDR3 DNA is TGCGCCAGCAGCCAGCCGGGGGGACAGGGGCGCCACGAGCAGTACTTC. This encodes CASSQPGGQGRHEQYF.

CDR3 in amino acids: CASSLALSGRANEQFF. Here the CDR3 DNA reads TGTGCCAGCAGCTTAGCCCTATCAGGGAGGGCCAATGAGCAGTTCTTC. The V call is TRBV7-9, the J call TRBJ2-1; 7 bases are shared with TRBD2. After removal of 0 bases from V and 6 bases from J, the junction contained 8 bases not matched to a gene. CDR1 is SEHNR and CDR2 is FQNEAQ in the germline V gene (reference sequence). The CDR3 extends over 16 amino acids.

This clonotype was seen only a few times. The rearrangement links TRBV27 to TRBJ1-2; 10 nucleotides line up with TRBD1. The germline gives CDR1 MNHEY, CDR2 SMNVEV (reference sequence). There are 15 residues in the CDR3. J lost 2 bases, V lost 3 bases, and 3 bases had no gene match. In nucleotides, the CDR3 is TGTGCCAGCAGTTTGGGACAGGGGACCAACTATGGCTACACCTTC. Translation: CASSLGQGTNYGYTF.